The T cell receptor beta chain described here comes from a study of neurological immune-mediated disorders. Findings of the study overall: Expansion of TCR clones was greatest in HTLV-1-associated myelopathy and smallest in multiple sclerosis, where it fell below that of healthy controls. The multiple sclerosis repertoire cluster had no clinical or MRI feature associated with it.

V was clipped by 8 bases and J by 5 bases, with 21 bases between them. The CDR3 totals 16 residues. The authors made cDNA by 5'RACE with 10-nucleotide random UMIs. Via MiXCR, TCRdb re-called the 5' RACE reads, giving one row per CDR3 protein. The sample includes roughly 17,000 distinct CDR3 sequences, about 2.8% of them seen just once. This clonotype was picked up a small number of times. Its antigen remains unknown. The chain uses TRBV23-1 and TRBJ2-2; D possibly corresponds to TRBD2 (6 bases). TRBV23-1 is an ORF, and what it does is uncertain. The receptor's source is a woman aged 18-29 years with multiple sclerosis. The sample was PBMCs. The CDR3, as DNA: TGCGCCAGCGGGGAGGCCGGACGGACTGCGACCGGGGAGCTGTTTTTT. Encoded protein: CASGEAGRTATGELFF.